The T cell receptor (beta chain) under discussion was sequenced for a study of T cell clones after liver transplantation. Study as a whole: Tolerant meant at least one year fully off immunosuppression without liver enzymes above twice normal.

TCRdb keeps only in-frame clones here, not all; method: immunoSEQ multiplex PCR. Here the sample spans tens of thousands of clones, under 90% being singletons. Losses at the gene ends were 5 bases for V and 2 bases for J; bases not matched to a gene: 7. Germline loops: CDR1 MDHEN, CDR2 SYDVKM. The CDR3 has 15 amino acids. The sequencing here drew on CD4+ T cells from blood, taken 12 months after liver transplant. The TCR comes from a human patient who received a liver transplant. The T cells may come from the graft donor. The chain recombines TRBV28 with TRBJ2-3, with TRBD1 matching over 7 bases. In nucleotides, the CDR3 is TGTGCCAGCAGTACCCCGAGGGGGCTCACAGATACGCAGTATTTT. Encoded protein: CASSTPRGLTDTQYF.